Sequencing of this TCR beta chain was carried out in a study of OX40 agonist ivuxolimab in advanced cancers. Whole-study findings and limits: CD4+ and CD8+ blood T cells expanded clonally by week 6 at 0.1 to 3.0 mg/kg.

For this clone: What it binds is unknown.

Clones were read by immunoSEQ multiplex PCR, and TCRdb kept only the in-frame ones, dropping some. The sample lists almost 80,000 clones, approximately 84% seen once, with roughly 25% in the top ten. CDR3 length: 16 residues. Germline V gene lookup returns CDR1 LNHDA and CDR2 SQIVND (reference sequence). V gave up 6 bases and J gave up 0 bases, with 14 bases separating them. Here the sequenced sample was CD4+ or CD8+ T cells sorted from blood, taken in a trial of the OX40 agonist ivuxolimab. This clonotype originated in an adult with an advanced solid tumor such as melanoma, head and neck, liver or kidney cancer. This chain connects TRBV19 to TRBJ1-4; D uncertain. The CDR3 DNA sequence: TGTGCCAGTAGGGGCTCCTCCGGCGCAACTAATGAAAAACTGTTTTTT. Its translation is CASRGSSGATNEKLFF.